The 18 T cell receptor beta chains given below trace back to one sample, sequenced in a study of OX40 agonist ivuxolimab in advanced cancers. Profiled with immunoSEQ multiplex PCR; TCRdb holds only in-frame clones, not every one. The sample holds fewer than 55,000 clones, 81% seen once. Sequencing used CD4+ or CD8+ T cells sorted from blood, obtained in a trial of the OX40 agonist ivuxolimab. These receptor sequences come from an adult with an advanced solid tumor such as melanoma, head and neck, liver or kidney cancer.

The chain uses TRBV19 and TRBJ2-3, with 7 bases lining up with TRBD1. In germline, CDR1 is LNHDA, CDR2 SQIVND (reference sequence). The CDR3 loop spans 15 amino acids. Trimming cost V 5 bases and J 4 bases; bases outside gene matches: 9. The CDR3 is CASSGQTGFSDTQYF. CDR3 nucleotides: TGTGCCAGTAGTGGTCAGACAGGGTTTTCAGATACGCAGTATTTT.

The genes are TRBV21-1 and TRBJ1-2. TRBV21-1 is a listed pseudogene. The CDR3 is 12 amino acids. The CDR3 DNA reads TGTGCCAGCAATGTCGACGGCTATGGCTACACCTTC. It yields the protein CASNVDGYGYTF.

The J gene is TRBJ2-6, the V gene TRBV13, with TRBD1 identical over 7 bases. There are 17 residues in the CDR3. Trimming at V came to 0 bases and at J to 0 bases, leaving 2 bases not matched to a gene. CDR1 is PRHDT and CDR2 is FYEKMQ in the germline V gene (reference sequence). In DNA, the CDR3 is TGTGCCAGCAGCTTAGGAGGGACAGTCTCTGGGGCCAACGTCCTGACTTTC. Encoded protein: CASSLGGTVSGANVLTF.

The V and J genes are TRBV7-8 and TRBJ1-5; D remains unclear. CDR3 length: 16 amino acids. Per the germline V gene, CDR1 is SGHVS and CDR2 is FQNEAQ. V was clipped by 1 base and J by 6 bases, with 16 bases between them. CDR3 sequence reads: CASSLGAQGNGQPQHF. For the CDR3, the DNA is TGTGCCAGCAGCTTAGGGGCACAAGGGAACGGTCAGCCCCAGCATTTT.

The CDR3 nucleotides are TGTGCCAGCAGCCTCGGACAGGGGGCAAGTGGGGCCAACGTCCTGACTTTC. Protein sequence: CASSLGQGASGANVLTF. This chain uses TRBV7-8 with TRBJ2-6, with TRBD1 matching 11 bases. The trim removed 5 bases at V and 3 bases at J, leaving 6 bases unmatched. The V gene's germline CDR1 is SGHVS and CDR2 FQNEAQ. There are 17 residues in the CDR3.

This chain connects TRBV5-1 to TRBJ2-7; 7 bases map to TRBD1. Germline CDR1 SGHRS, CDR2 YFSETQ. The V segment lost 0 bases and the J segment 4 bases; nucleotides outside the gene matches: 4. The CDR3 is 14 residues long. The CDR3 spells CASSLAGGGYEQYF. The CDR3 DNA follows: TGCGCCAGCAGCTTGGCAGGGGGTGGGTACGAGCAGTACTTC.

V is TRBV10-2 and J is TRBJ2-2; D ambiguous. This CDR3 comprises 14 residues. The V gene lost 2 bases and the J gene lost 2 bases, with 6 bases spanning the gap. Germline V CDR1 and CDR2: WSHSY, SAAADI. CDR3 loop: CASSEGINTGELFF. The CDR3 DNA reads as TGCGCCAGCAGTGAGGGGATCAACACCGGGGAGCTGTTTTTT.

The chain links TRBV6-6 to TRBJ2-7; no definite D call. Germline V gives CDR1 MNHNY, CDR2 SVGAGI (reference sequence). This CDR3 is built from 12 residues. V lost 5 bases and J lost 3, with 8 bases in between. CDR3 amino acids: CASSVTSYEQYF. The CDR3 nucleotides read TGTGCCAGCAGTGTGACAAGCTACGAGCAGTACTTC.

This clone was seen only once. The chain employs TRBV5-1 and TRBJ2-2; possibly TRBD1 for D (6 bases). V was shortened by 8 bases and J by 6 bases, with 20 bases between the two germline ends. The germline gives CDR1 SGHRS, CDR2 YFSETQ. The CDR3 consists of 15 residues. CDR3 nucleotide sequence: TGCGCCAGTTCTACCTCGGGACAAACGGCCGGGGAGCTGTTTTTT. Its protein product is CASSTSGQTAGELFF. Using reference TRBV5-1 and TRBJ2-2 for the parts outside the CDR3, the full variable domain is KAGVTQTPRYLIKTRGQQVTLSCSPISGHRSVSWYQQTPGQGLQFLFEYFSETQRNKGNFPGRFSGRQFSNSRSEMNVSTLELGDSALYLCASSTSGQTAGELFFGEGSRLTVL.

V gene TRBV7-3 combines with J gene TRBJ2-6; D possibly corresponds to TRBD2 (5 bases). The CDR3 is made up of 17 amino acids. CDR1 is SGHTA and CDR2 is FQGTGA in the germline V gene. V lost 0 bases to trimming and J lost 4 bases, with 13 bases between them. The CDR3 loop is CASSLTRRGRGANVLTF. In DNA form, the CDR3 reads TGTGCCAGCAGCTTAACTCGCCGGGGAAGAGGGGCCAACGTCCTGACTTTC.

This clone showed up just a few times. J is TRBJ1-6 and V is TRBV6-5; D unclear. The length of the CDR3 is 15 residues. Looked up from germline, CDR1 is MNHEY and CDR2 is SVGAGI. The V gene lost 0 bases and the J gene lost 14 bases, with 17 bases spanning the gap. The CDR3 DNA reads TGTGCCAGCAGTTACTCGGGCGATGGTGCTGAAACCCTCCACTTT. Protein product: CASSYSGDGAETLHF.

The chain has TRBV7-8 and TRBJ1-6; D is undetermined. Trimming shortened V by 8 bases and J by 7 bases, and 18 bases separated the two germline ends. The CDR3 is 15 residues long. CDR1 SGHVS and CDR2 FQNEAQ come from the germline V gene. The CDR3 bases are TGTGCCAGCCGTGAACCGGAGAACCTAAATTCACCCCTCCACTTT. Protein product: CASREPENLNSPLHF.

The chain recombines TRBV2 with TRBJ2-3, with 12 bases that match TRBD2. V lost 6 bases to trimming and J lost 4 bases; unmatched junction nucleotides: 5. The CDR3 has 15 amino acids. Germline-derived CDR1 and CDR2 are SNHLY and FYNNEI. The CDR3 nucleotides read TGTGCCAGCAGCTCAGGACTAGCGGGGTCAGATACGCAGTATTTT. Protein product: CASSSGLAGSDTQYF.

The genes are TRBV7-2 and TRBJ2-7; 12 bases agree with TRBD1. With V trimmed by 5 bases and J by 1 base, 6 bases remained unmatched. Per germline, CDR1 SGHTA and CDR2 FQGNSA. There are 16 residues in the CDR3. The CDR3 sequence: CASSTRDRGRSYEQYF. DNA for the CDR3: TGTGCCAGCAGCACCCGGGACAGGGGGCGATCCTACGAGCAGTACTTC.

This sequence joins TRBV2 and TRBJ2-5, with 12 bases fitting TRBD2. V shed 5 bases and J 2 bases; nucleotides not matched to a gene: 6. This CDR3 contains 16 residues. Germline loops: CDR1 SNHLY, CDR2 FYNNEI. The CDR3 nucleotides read TGTGCCAGCAGTAAGAAACTAGCGGGGGGACAAGAGACCCAGTACTTC. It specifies CASSKKLAGGQETQYF.

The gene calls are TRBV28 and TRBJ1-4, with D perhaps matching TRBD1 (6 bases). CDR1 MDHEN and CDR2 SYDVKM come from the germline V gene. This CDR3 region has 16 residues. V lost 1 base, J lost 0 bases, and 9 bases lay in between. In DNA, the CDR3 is TGTGCCAGCAGTTTATCGGGGGGCACAACTAATGAAAAACTGTTTTTT. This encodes CASSLSGGTTNEKLFF.

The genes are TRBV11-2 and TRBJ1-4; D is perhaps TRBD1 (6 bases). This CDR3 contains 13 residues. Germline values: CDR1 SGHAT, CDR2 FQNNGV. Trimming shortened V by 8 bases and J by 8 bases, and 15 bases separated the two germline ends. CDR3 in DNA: TGTGCCAGCGCCGCAGGGACAAAGGAAAAACTGTTTTTT. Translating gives CASAAGTKEKLFF.

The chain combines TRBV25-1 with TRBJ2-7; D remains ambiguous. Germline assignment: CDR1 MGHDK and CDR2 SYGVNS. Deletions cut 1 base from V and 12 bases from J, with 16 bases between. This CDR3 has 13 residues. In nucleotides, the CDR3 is TGTGCCAGCAGTGAATTGGATCCAAGACGGATGTACTTC. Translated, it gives CASSELDPRRMYF.